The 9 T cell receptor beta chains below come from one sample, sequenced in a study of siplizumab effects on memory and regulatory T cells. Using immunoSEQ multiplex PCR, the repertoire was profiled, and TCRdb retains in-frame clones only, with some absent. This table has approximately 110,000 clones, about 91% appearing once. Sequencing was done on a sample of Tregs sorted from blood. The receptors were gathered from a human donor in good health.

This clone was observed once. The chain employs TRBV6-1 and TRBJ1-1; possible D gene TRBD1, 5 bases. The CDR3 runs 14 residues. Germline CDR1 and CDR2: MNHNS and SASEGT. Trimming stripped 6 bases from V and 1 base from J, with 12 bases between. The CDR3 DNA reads TGTGCCAGCAGGAGGGGTCAGGGGAACACTGAAGCTTTCTTT. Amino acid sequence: CASRRGQGNTEAFF.

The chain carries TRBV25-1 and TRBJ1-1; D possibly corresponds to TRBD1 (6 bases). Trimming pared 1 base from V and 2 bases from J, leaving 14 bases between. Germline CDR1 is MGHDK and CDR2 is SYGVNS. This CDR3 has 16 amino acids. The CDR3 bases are TGTGCCAGCAGTGAATCCGGGTTCAGGGGCAACACTGAAGCTTTCTTT. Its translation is CASSESGFRGNTEAFF.

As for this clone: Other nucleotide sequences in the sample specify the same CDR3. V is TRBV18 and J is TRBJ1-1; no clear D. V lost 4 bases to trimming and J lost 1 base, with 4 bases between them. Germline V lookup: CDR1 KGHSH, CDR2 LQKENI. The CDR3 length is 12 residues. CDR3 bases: TGTGCCAGCTCACGGCAGAACACTGAAGCTTTCTTT. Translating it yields CASSRQNTEAFF.

The chain's CDR3 is CASSARDRGSYEQYF. In nucleotides, the CDR3 is TGTGCCAGTAGTGCCCGGGACAGGGGCTCCTACGAGCAGTACTTC. The chain joins TRBV19 to TRBJ2-7; 10 bases are a match to TRBD1. V trimming: 5 bases; J trimming: 0 bases; junction bases outside the gene matches: 4. Germline V gives CDR1 LNHDA, CDR2 SQIVND (reference sequence). The CDR3 is made up of 15 amino acids.

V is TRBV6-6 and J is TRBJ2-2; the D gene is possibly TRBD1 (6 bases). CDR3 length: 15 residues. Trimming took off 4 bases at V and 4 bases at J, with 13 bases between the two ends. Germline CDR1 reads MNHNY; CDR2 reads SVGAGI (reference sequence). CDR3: CASSFAQGSTGELFF. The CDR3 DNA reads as TGTGCCAGCAGTTTCGCCCAGGGGAGCACCGGGGAGCTGTTTTTT.

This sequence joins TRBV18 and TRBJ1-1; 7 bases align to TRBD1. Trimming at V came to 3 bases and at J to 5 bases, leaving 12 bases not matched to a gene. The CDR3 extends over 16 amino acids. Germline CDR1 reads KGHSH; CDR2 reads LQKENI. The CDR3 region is CASSPFKGGGYTEAFF. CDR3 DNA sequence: TGTGCCAGCTCACCTTTTAAAGGGGGCGGGTATACTGAAGCTTTCTTT.

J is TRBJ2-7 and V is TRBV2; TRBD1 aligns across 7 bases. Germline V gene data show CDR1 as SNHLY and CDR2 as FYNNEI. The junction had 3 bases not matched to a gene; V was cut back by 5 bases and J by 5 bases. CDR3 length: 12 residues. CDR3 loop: CASSYRGNEQYF. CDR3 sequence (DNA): TGTGCCAGCAGTTACAGGGGCAACGAGCAGTACTTC.

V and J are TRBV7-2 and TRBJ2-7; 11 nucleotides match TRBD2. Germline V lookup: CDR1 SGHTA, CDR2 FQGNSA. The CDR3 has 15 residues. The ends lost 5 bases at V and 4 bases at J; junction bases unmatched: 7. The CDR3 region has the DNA TGTGCCAGCAGCCGGGAGGGGACTAGCGGTTACGAGCAGTACTTC. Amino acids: CASSREGTSGYEQYF.

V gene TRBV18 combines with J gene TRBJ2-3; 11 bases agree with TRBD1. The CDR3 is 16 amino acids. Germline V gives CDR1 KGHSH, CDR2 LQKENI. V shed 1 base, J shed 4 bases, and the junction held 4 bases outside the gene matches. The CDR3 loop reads CASSPLGQGASDTQYF. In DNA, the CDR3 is TGTGCCAGCTCACCACTAGGACAGGGGGCTTCAGATACGCAGTATTTT.